The 2 T cell receptor beta chains reported below all come from one sample, sequenced in a study of STAT5B mutations in CD4+ large granular lymphocyte leukemia. Method: immunoSEQ multiplex PCR; TCRdb's copy keeps in-frame clones and lacks some. This table holds around 30,000 clones, approximately 74% found once. Sequencing was carried out using CD4+ T cells from blood buffy coats. All receptors derive from a human donor in good health.

V usage is TRBV11-3 and J usage is TRBJ2-7; D might be TRBD2 (5 bases). The V end lost 1 base, the J end lost 1 base, and 14 bases lay between the germline ends. The CDR3 extends over 16 amino acids. Germline CDR1 SGHNT, CDR2 YENEEA. CDR3 coding DNA: TGTGCCAGCAGCTTAGGGACTGGGCGCCTTTCCTACGAGCAGTACTTC. Protein: CASSLGTGRLSYEQYF. The full variable domain, its missing parts supplied by reference TRBV11-3 and TRBJ2-7, is EAGVVQSPRYKIIEKKQPVAFWCNPISGHNTLYWYLQNLGQGPELLIRYENEEAVDDSQLPKDRFSAERLKGVDSTLKIQPAELGDSAVYLCASSLGTGRLSYEQYFGPGTRLTVT.

V is TRBV7-9 and J is TRBJ1-1; a weak D match, TRBD1 (5 bases). The germline V gene has CDR1 SEHNR and CDR2 FQNEAQ (reference sequence). The CDR3 is made up of 14 amino acids. V was pared by 2 bases and J by 4 bases, with 11 bases between. DNA of the CDR3: TGTGCCAGCAGCTTACCTGGGACCTCCACTGAAGCTTTCTTT. It encodes CASSLPGTSTEAFF. The full variable domain, rest sourced from reference TRBV7-9 and TRBJ1-1, is DTGVSQNPRHKITKRGQNVTFRCDPISEHNRLYWYRQTLGQGPEFLTYFQNEAQLEKSRLLSDRFSAERPKGSFSTLEIQRTEQGDSAMYLCASSLPGTSTEAFFGQGTRLTVV.